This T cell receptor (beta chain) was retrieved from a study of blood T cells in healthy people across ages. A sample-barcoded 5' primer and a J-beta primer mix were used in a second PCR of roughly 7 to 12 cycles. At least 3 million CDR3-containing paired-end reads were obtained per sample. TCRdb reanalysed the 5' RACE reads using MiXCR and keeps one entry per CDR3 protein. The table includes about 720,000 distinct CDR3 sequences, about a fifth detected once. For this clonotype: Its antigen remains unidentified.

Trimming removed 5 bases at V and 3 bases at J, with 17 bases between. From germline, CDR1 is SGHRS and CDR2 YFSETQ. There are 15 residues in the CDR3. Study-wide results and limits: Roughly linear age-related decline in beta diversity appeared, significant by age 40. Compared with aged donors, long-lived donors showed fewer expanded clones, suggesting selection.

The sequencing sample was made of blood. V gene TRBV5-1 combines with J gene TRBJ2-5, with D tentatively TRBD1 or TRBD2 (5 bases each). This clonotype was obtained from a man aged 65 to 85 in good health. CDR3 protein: CASRATGTLKETQYF. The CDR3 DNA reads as TGCGCCAGCAGGGCGACCGGGACCCTGAAAGAGACCCAGTACTTC.